This TCR beta chain was obtained from a study of monozygotic twins with inflammatory bowel disease. Study-level points and caveats: With inverse Simpson as the measure, TCRbeta diversity was lower in IBD patients than in healthy co-twins.

Comments on this clonotype: What it recognizes is unknown.

The germline gives CDR1 SGHRS, CDR2 YFSETQ. The CDR3 consists of 15 residues. Via template switching, UMIs carrying a 6-nucleotide sample barcode were introduced. TCRdb reprocessed the 5' RACE reads, keeping one entry per CDR3 protein, no DNA. Its table lists roughly 150,000 distinct CDR3 sequences. Total RNA was isolated from whole blood without T cell sorting. This receptor was taken from a human donor with ulcerative colitis or Crohn's disease, or a healthy co-twin of an affected twin (not recorded which). This chain uses TRBV5-1 with TRBJ2-5; TCRdb indicates TRBD1, and absent DNA this call remains unverified. Sequencing used blood. CDR3 region: CASSSRGDLEETQYF. The entire variable domain, with the rest obtained from reference TRBV5-1 and TRBJ2-5, is as follows: KAGVTQTPRYLIKTRGQQVTLSCSPISGHRSVSWYQQTPGQGLQFLFEYFSETQRNKGNFPGRFSGRQFSNSRSEMNVSTLELGDSALYLCASSSRGDLEETQYFGPGTRLLVL.